This T cell receptor beta chain appears in the sequencing data of a study of cytomegalovirus exposure and HLA in healthy donors. Study observations and caveats: Across donors, most TCRs were seen rarely, yet some public ones were widespread.

The CDR3 extends over 19 amino acids. From germline, CDR1 is SNHLY and CDR2 FYNNEI. After removal of 6 bases from V and 0 bases from J, the junction contained 10 bases not matched to a gene. The PCR had 60 Vbeta and 13 Jbeta primers. The authors' processing: A later analysis counted 70 million to 85 million unique TCR beta chains, some 11 million shared. Assay used: immunoSEQ multiplex PCR; TCRdb lists only in-frame clones, some missing. V and J calls and clone size are given by that table; D and trimming were obtained from the DNA. The sample shows 150,000 or so clones, 55% to 75% of them seen only once. A word on this clone: Its target is unknown.

Specimen: PBMCs. The V call is TRBV2, the J call TRBJ2-1; 14 bases are a match to TRBD2. This clonotype was obtained from a human donor in good health. CDR3: CASRPSGTSGGRSYNEQFF. CDR3 bases: TGTGCCAGCAGGCCTTCCGGGACTAGCGGGGGACGCTCCTACAATGAGCAGTTCTTC.